These 18 T cell receptor beta chains were all obtained from the same sample, sequenced in a study of cytomegalovirus exposure and HLA in healthy donors. Vbeta (60) and Jbeta (13) primers were used in the PCR. TCRdb's copy holds only in-frame clones and misses some; the assay was immunoSEQ multiplex PCR. This sample has around 180,000 clones, with roughly 70% found just once. The sample was PBMCs. The receptor source for this set is a girl aged 5 to 17 in good health and CMV-seronegative.

The chain has TRBV5-6 and TRBJ2-7, with 12 positions matching TRBD2. With V trimmed by 2 bases and J by 0 bases, 12 bases remained unmatched. Germline loops: CDR1 SGHDT, CDR2 YYEEEE. The CDR3 loop spans 19 amino acids. CDR3 loop: CASSFRSLAGGLSSYEQYF. Written as DNA, the CDR3 is TGTGCCAGCAGCTTTAGGAGCCTAGCGGGGGGGTTAAGCTCCTACGAGCAGTACTTC.

This chain joins TRBV19 and TRBJ1-6; 10 nucleotides align to TRBD1. J gave up 7 bases and V 6 bases, and 6 bases lay outside the gene matches. Germline lookup yields CDR1 LNHDA and CDR2 SQIVND (reference sequence). CDR3 length: 15 residues. This CDR3 reads CASRKTGQGNSPLHF. In nucleotides, the CDR3 is TGTGCCAGTAGGAAGACGGGACAGGGGAATTCACCCCTCCACTTT.

The J gene is TRBJ1-4, the V gene TRBV27; the match to TRBD1 covers 7 bases. The CDR3 consists of 12 residues. CDR1 MNHEY and CDR2 SMNVEV come from the germline V gene (reference sequence). Germline trimming cut 8 bases from V and 8 bases from J; bases unmatched to any gene: 5. The CDR3 reads CASRGTVEKLFF. CDR3 nucleotide sequence: TGTGCCAGCCGGGGGACAGTCGAAAAACTGTTTTTT.

This clone was observed a few times. The chain links TRBV4-1 to TRBJ2-1; D is perhaps TRBD2 (6 bases). This CDR3 comprises 15 residues. Trimming took 1 base from V and 5 from J, leaving 12 bases between them. Germline V gives CDR1 MGHRA, CDR2 YSYEKL. Written as DNA, the CDR3 is TGCGCCAGCAGCCAAGTGCCTAGCGCCCACAATGAGCAGTTCTTC. Its translation: CASSQVPSAHNEQFF.

The gene calls are TRBV19 and TRBJ1-1; 8 nucleotides match TRBD1. J gave up 9 bases and V 4 bases, and 10 bases lay outside the gene matches. This CDR3 comprises 14 residues. Germline loops: CDR1 LNHDA, CDR2 SQIVND (reference sequence). Here the CDR3 reads CASSTLGTGFQAFF. The CDR3 region has the DNA TGTGCCAGTAGTACCTTAGGGACAGGCTTCCAAGCTTTCTTT.

The chain joins TRBV10-3 to TRBJ1-5; TRBD1 agrees at 10 bases. The germline gives CDR1 ENHRY, CDR2 SYGVKD. V trimming: 2 bases; J trimming: 2 bases; junction bases outside the gene matches: 3. This CDR3 region has 16 residues. The CDR3 protein is CAISERGTGGNQPQHF. CDR3 DNA sequence: TGTGCCATCAGTGAGAGGGGGACAGGGGGCAATCAGCCCCAGCATTTT.

The chain uses TRBV7-3 and TRBJ2-2; 11 nucleotides match TRBD1. This CDR3 has 15 amino acids. The germline V gene has CDR1 SGHTA and CDR2 FQGTGA. Trimming at V came to 6 bases and at J to 4 bases, leaving 4 bases not matched to a gene. In nucleotides, the CDR3 is TGTGCCAGCAGTGGACAGGGGGCGGCCACCGGGGAGCTGTTTTTT. This sequence encodes CASSGQGAATGELFF. Full variable domain (rest looked up from reference TRBV7-3 and TRBJ2-2): GAGVSQTPSNKVTEKGKYVELRCDPISGHTALYWYRQSLGQGPEFLIYFQGTGAADDSGLPNDRFFAVRPEGSVSTLKIQRTERGDSAVYLCASSGQGAATGELFFGEGSRLTVL.

V usage is TRBV13 and J usage is TRBJ2-7, with D perhaps matching TRBD2 (5 bases). Germline V lookup: CDR1 PRHDT, CDR2 FYEKMQ (reference sequence). This CDR3 spans 13 amino acids. Trimming removed 5 bases from V and 2 bases from J, with 10 bases in between. The CDR3 DNA follows: TGTGCCAGCAGCCTGGGCGGGCCCTACGAGCAGTACTTC. Amino acid sequence: CASSLGGPYEQYF.

This clone has just a few counts. J is TRBJ1-2 and V is TRBV30; D gene ambiguous. The CDR3 loop spans 13 amino acids. Germline V gene lookup returns CDR1 GTSNPN and CDR2 SVGIG (reference sequence). V lost 2 bases, J lost 4 bases, and 11 bases lay in between. CDR3: CAWSIDGSYGYTF. CDR3 nucleotide sequence: TGTGCCTGGAGTATCGATGGCAGCTATGGCTACACCTTC.

As for this clone: This CDR3 is also generated by other DNA sequences in the sample. The J gene is TRBJ1-1, the V gene TRBV5-1, with D possibly being TRBD1 (5 bases). Trimming removed 2 bases from V and 1 base from J, with 6 bases in between. Per the germline V gene, CDR1 is SGHRS and CDR2 is YFSETQ. The CDR3 consists of 13 residues. CDR3 bases: TGCGCCAGCAGCTTACAGGAGAACACTGAAGCTTTCTTT. Protein: CASSLQENTEAFF.

The chain links TRBV19 to TRBJ2-3, with 7 bases identical to TRBD2. Unmatched junction bases numbered 13, after V lost 9 bases and J lost 4 bases. The CDR3 has 15 residues. CDR1 is LNHDA, CDR2 SQIVND, per germline (reference sequence). The CDR3 loop reads CASPPSSGRPDTQYF. The CDR3 region has the DNA TGTGCCAGCCCTCCTTCTAGCGGTCGCCCAGATACGCAGTATTTT.

This chain uses TRBV2 with TRBJ1-1; D uncertain. The CDR3 is 16 residues long. The germline V and J ends were trimmed by 0 bases and 3 bases, with 14 bases remaining between them. Germline V gives CDR1 SNHLY, CDR2 FYNNEI. CDR3 nucleotide sequence: TGTGCCAGCAGTGAAGCACAGAAGATGAGTTACACTGAAGCTTTCTTT. Its translation: CASSEAQKMSYTEAFF.

The chain carries TRBV9 and TRBJ1-6, with 10 positions matching TRBD1. V dropped 5 bases and J dropped 10; count of bases not matched to a gene: 6. Germline CDR1 and CDR2: SGDLS and YYNGEE. The CDR3 is made up of 14 amino acids. CDR3 in amino acids: CASSSSTGGSPLHF. The CDR3 DNA reads TGTGCCAGCAGTAGCTCGACAGGGGGCTCACCCCTCCACTTT. Full variable domain (remainder filled in from reference TRBV9 and TRBJ1-6): DSGVTQTPKHLITATGQRVTLRCSPRSGDLSVYWYQQSLDQGLQFLIQYYNGEERAKGNILERFSAQQFPDLHSELNLSSLELGDSALYFCASSSSTGGSPLHFGNGTRLTVT.

The chain combines TRBV19 with TRBJ2-7, with unresolved D. Trimming shortened V by 1 base and J by 1 base, and 11 bases separated the two germline ends. The CDR3 spans 15 residues. Germline V gene data show CDR1 as LNHDA and CDR2 as SQIVND (reference sequence). CDR3 nucleotide sequence: TGTGCCAGTAGTATAGGGCGCAGGAATTCCTACGAGCAGTACTTC. This sequence encodes CASSIGRRNSYEQYF.

This clone was seen a handful of times. This chain uses TRBV6-1 with TRBJ1-2, with a tentative D call TRBD1 (5 bases). Looked up from germline, CDR1 is MNHNS and CDR2 is SASEGT. The germline V and J ends were trimmed by 9 bases and 8 bases, with 13 bases remaining between them. This CDR3 contains 11 residues. In DNA form, the CDR3 reads TGTGCCAGTCCTTGGGGGGACGGCTACACCTTC. Translating gives CASPWGDGYTF.

The chain joins TRBV7-3 to TRBJ2-1; TRBD1 aligns across 7 bases. CDR3 length equals 13 residues. Germline V gene sequence: CDR1 SGHTA, CDR2 FQGTGA. Losses at the gene ends were 5 bases for V and 10 bases for J; bases not matched to a gene: 8. The CDR3 DNA follows: TGTGCCAGCAGCGTAGGGGGCGTATACGAGCAGTTCTTC. This gives the protein CASSVGGVYEQFF.

This clone turned up a few times. The chain employs TRBV23-1 and TRBJ2-7; D gene ambiguous. TRBV23-1 is reported as an ORF; its role is uncertain. V dropped 10 bases and J dropped 3 bases, with 19 bases sitting between them. The CDR3 runs to 14 residues. The CDR3 is CATPIPIRFYEQYF. CDR3 sequence (DNA): TGCGCCACCCCGATCCCCATCAGGTTCTACGAGCAGTACTTC.

The chain is built from TRBV4-1 and TRBJ1-3; D remains ambiguous. V was trimmed by 4 bases and J by 3 bases, leaving 28 bases between them. The CDR3 is 20 amino acids. Germline CDR1 MGHRA, CDR2 YSYEKL. The CDR3 sequence is CASSPLAAQRAPALGNTIYF. The CDR3 nucleotides read TGCGCCAGCAGCCCACTCGCGGCGCAGAGGGCGCCGGCTCTTGGAAACACCATATATTTT.